This T cell receptor beta chain was identified in a study of cytomegalovirus exposure and HLA in healthy donors. Whole-study findings and limits: Among the CMV-associated chains, a few were confirmed in vitro as specific for CMV antigens.

V lost 4 bases to trimming and J lost 6 bases, with 7 bases between them. Per germline, CDR1 LNHDA and CDR2 SQIVND (reference sequence). The CDR3 consists of 12 residues. Measured with immunoSEQ multiplex PCR; TCRdb has only the in-frame clones, and not every one. The data contain 55,000 to 65,000 clones, 85% to 95% of them seen just once; the ten biggest clones take up 5.8%. On this clone: Its antigen is unidentified.

Source material: PBMCs. The chain combines TRBV19 with TRBJ1-5; D is uncertain. The TCR was taken from a woman between 18 and 30 years old in good health and CMV-seropositive. CDR3 coding DNA: TGTGCCAGTAGTAGGTTGAGTCAGCCCCAGCATTTT. Its translation is CASSRLSQPQHF.